Presented here are 21 T cell receptor beta chains from one specimen sequenced in a study of blood T cell repertoires in COVID-19. The repertoire was sequenced with immunoSEQ multiplex PCR; TCRdb's copy has only in-frame clones and lacks some. Of over 100,000 clones detected, roughly 87% appear once; the ten largest clones hold approximately 2%. The source material was peripheral blood. Every receptor here comes from a man aged 50 to 59 with active COVID-19.

The chain has TRBV30 and TRBJ1-1; D might be TRBD1 (5 bases). Trimming left V 1 base short and J 1 base short, with 7 bases between. The CDR3 covers 13 residues. Germline V gene data show CDR1 as GTSNPN and CDR2 as SVGIG (reference sequence). The CDR3 region has the DNA TGTGCCTGGAGTGCAGACAGGAACACTGAAGCTTTCTTT. The encoded protein is CAWSADRNTEAFF.

The rearrangement links TRBV12-3 or TRBV12-4 to TRBJ2-1, with 8 nucleotides matching TRBD2. The V and J ends lost 6 bases and 10 bases, in that order; junction bases with no gene match: 8. The CDR3 consists of 13 residues. The CDR3 coding sequence is TGTGCCAGCAGCGCGGGCACTAGCGGAGAGCAGTTCTTC. Translated, it gives CASSAGTSGEQFF.

The chain recombines TRBV4-2 with TRBJ1-2; D remains unclear. V was pared by 3 bases and J by 0 bases, with 26 bases between. CDR3 length: 20 amino acids. The germline gives CDR1 LGHNA, CDR2 YNFKEQ. The CDR3 nucleotides read TGTGCCAGCAGCCACCTAATTTCCACCTATCAAAATGAAGCTAACTATGGCTACACCTTC. Encoded protein: CASSHLISTYQNEANYGYTF.

The chain combines TRBV6-5 with TRBJ1-2; 7 positions agree with TRBD1. With V trimmed by 4 bases and J by 3 bases, 8 bases remained unmatched. Germline V gene lookup returns CDR1 MNHEY and CDR2 SVGAGI. The CDR3 is 15 amino acids. CDR3: CASSLGQEPHYGYTF. In DNA, the CDR3 is TGTGCCAGCAGTTTAGGACAGGAGCCTCACTATGGCTACACCTTC.

The chain employs TRBV19 and TRBJ1-2; tentative D call: TRBD1 (6 bases). V lost 3 bases, J lost 2 bases, and 19 bases lay in between. Germline V lookup: CDR1 LNHDA, CDR2 SQIVND (reference sequence). The CDR3 runs 17 residues. In nucleotides, the CDR3 is TGTGCCAGTAGTATCGCCCAGACTCCGAGGGGGAACTATGGCTACACCTTC. Residues: CASSIAQTPRGNYGYTF.

CDR3 nucleotides: TGTGCCAGCAGCGGGCAGGTATTCTACGAGCAGTACTTC. Encoded protein: CASSGQVFYEQYF. The J gene is TRBJ2-7, the V gene TRBV11-2; D is undetermined. This CDR3 has 13 residues. Trimming stripped 5 bases from V and 3 bases from J, with 11 bases between. Germline CDR1 and CDR2: SGHAT and FQNNGV.

J is TRBJ1-2 and V is TRBV5-1; the match to TRBD1 covers 11 bases. Germline CDR1 reads SGHRS; CDR2 reads YFSETQ. The length of the CDR3 is 14 residues. V was clipped by 6 bases and J by 5 bases; unmatched bases: 6. As DNA, the CDR3 is TGCGCCAGCAACCACGGACAGGGGGCTTATGGCTACACCTTC. Translating gives CASNHGQGAYGYTF.

CDR3 bases: TGTGCCAGCAGTGGAATTCGGGAGCAGTACTTC. Its protein product is CASSGIREQYF. The chain employs TRBV2 and TRBJ2-7; D gene unclear. This CDR3 has 11 residues. Trimming left V 4 bases short and J 7 bases short, with 8 bases between. Germline V gene data show CDR1 as SNHLY and CDR2 as FYNNEI. The full variable domain, completed using reference TRBV2 and TRBJ2-7, is EPEVTQTPSHQVTQMGQEVILRCVPISNHLYFYWYRQILGQKVEFLVSFYNNEISEKSEIFDDQFSVERPDGSNFTLKIRSTKLEDSAMYFCASSGIREQYFGPGTRLTVT.

The rearrangement uses TRBV4-2 and TRBJ1-5, with 7 nucleotides matching TRBD1. Germline trimming cut 3 bases from V and 7 bases from J; bases unmatched to any gene: 6. This CDR3 has 14 amino acids. CDR1 is LGHNA, CDR2 YNFKEQ, per germline. Here the CDR3 reads CASSQTGSGQPQHF. The CDR3, as DNA: TGTGCCAGCAGCCAGACAGGGAGTGGGCAGCCCCAGCATTTT.

The V and J genes are TRBV18 and TRBJ2-1, with 8 positions matching TRBD1. The V and J ends lost 2 bases and 6 bases, in that order; junction bases with no gene match: 6. The length of the CDR3 is 15 residues. CDR1 and CDR2 (germline): KGHSH, LQKENI. The CDR3 nucleotides are TGTGCCAGCTCACCATACGGACAGGGAGGCAATGAGCAGTTCTTC. This translates into CASSPYGQGGNEQFF. Full variable domain (missing parts from reference TRBV18 and TRBJ2-1): NAGVMQNPRHLVRRRGQEARLRCSPMKGHSHVYWYRQLPEEGLKFMVYLQKENIIDESGMPKERFSAEFPKEGPSILRIQQVVRGDSAAYFCASSPYGQGGNEQFFGPGTRLTVL.

As concerns this clone: Within the sample, other DNA sequences also encode this same CDR3. The CDR3 nucleotides read TGTGCCAGCAGTTACGGCGGTCGAAACACTGAAGCTTTCTTT. It specifies CASSYGGRNTEAFF. This chain uses TRBV6-5 with TRBJ1-1; D is unresolved. This CDR3 region has 14 residues. Germline V gene lookup returns CDR1 MNHEY and CDR2 SVGAGI. V was cut by 2 bases and J by 2 bases, with 9 bases left in between.

The chain uses TRBV2 and TRBJ1-1; weak D call: TRBD1 (6 bases). The germline V gene has CDR1 SNHLY and CDR2 FYNNEI. The CDR3 runs 13 residues. The V gene lost 8 bases and the J gene lost 0 bases, with 10 bases spanning the gap. Written as DNA, the CDR3 is TGTGCCAGCGGGGACACACTGAACACTGAAGCTTTCTTT. Translating gives CASGDTLNTEAFF.

The rearrangement uses TRBV7-8 and TRBJ1-5; D gene ambiguous. CDR3 length: 17 residues. V lost 4 bases, J lost 3 bases, and 19 bases lay in between. Germline CDR1 SGHVS, CDR2 FQNEAQ. CDR3 in DNA: TGTGCCAGCAGCTCCCTTGGAGGGCGACGCGACAATCAGCCCCAGCATTTT. It encodes CASSSLGGRRDNQPQHF.

This clone was detected only a few times. This rearrangement joins TRBV5-1 to TRBJ1-1, with a weak D call TRBD1 (5 bases). CDR3 length equals 15 residues. The V gene lost 2 bases and the J gene lost 1 base, with 12 bases spanning the gap. Germline-derived CDR1 and CDR2 are SGHRS and YFSETQ. The CDR3 here is CASSLRGYANTEAFF. The CDR3 nucleotides read TGCGCCAGCAGCTTAAGGGGCTATGCGAACACTGAAGCTTTCTTT.

The chain links TRBV11-2 to TRBJ1-1, with D perhaps matching TRBD1 (5 bases). This CDR3 has 17 amino acids. The germline gives CDR1 SGHAT, CDR2 FQNNGV. V was pared by 4 bases and J by 1 base, with 19 bases between. The CDR3 sequence is CASSYQLGGKGNTEAFF. The CDR3 DNA is TGTGCCAGCAGCTATCAGCTCGGGGGAAAGGGGAACACTGAAGCTTTCTTT.

The V gene is TRBV7-9, the J gene TRBJ1-2; TRBD1 matches at 7 bases. V shed 4 bases and J 5 bases; nucleotides not matched to a gene: 13. The CDR3 is 16 residues long. Germline CDR1 SEHNR, CDR2 FQNEAQ (reference sequence). CDR3 nucleotides: TGTGCCAGCAGCTCCTTGACAGGGAGGAGTAGATATGGCTACACCTTC. This translates into CASSSLTGRSRYGYTF. Based on the CDR3 plus reference TRBV7-9 and TRBJ1-2, the full variable domain is DTGVSQNPRHKITKRGQNVTFRCDPISEHNRLYWYRQTLGQGPEFLTYFQNEAQLEKSRLLSDRFSAERPKGSFSTLEIQRTEQGDSAMYLCASSSLTGRSRYGYTFGSGTRLTVV.

Only one count was recorded for this clone. V and J are TRBV9 and TRBJ1-2; a weak D match, TRBD1 (5 bases). The V gene lost 0 bases and the J gene lost 4 bases, with 19 bases spanning the gap. Germline V CDR1 and CDR2: SGDLS, YYNGEE. CDR3 length equals 17 residues. The chain's CDR3 is CASSVEPGGKSGYGYTF. DNA of the CDR3: TGTGCCAGCAGCGTAGAGCCGGGGGGTAAAAGCGGCTATGGCTACACCTTC.

This sequence joins TRBV19 and TRBJ1-5; D possibly corresponds to TRBD1 (5 bases). From germline, CDR1 is LNHDA and CDR2 SQIVND (reference sequence). The CDR3 is made up of 16 amino acids. V was shortened by 3 bases and J by 4 bases, with 16 bases between the two germline ends. The CDR3 DNA reads TGTGCCAGTAGTATCGCAACTTGGGGGGAGAATCAGCCCCAGCATTTT. Encoded protein: CASSIATWGENQPQHF.

This clone occurred once. V usage is TRBV4-3 and J usage is TRBJ2-3; 8 bases agree with TRBD1. The ends lost 0 bases at V and 3 bases at J; junction bases unmatched: 2. This CDR3 comprises 15 residues. Germline V CDR1 and CDR2: LGHNA, YSLEER. As DNA, the CDR3 is TGCGCCAGCAGCCAAGACAGGGGGCGAACAGATACGCAGTATTTT. Its protein product is CASSQDRGRTDTQYF.

V and J are TRBV20-1 and TRBJ1-1, with a tentative D call TRBD1 (6 bases). Germline V lookup: CDR1 DFQATT, CDR2 SNEGSKA (reference sequence). V lost 3 bases, J lost 5 bases, and 28 bases lay in between. This CDR3 is 18 amino acids long. The CDR3 nucleotides are TGCAGTGCTAGTCCCCCATTTTCTAGCGGGGGGCCACGGACTGAAGCTTTCTTT. The encoded protein is CSASPPFSSGGPRTEAFF.

V and J are TRBV10-3 and TRBJ2-5; 13 positions match TRBD2. V was clipped by 6 bases and J by 5 bases; unmatched bases: 6. The CDR3 has 15 amino acids. Per the germline V gene, CDR1 is ENHRY and CDR2 is SYGVKD. CDR3 amino acids: CAIRVGTSGAETQYF. CDR3 DNA sequence: TGTGCCATCAGAGTTGGGACTAGCGGGGCTGAGACCCAGTACTTC.